Presented here are 21 T cell receptor beta chains from one specimen sequenced in a study of T cell changes during pregnancy in multiple sclerosis. Here immunoSEQ multiplex PCR was the method, and the copy in TCRdb shows in-frame clones only, minus some. The table records roughly 64,000 clones, roughly 92% of them present only once. This specimen was peripheral blood, taken in the second trimester of pregnancy. Receptor source: a female donor with multiple sclerosis, enrolled in a pregnancy study.

This rearrangement joins TRBV10-3 to TRBJ2-5; D gene uncertain. The CDR3 has 15 residues. Germline CDR1 and CDR2: ENHRY and SYGVKD. V was pared by 4 bases and J by 4 bases, with 16 bases between. The CDR3 region is CAISGGGVLRETQYF. The CDR3, as DNA: TGTGCCATCAGTGGAGGCGGAGTCCTCCGAGAGACCCAGTACTTC.

The chain employs TRBV5-4 and TRBJ1-5; maybe TRBD1 (5 bases). Germline V CDR1 and CDR2: SGHNT, YYREEE (reference sequence). The CDR3 is made up of 12 amino acids. The V gene lost 4 bases and the J gene lost 6 bases, with 8 bases spanning the gap. Here the CDR3 DNA reads TGTGCCAGCAGCGCCCAGGGTCAGCCCCAGCATTTT. Protein sequence: CASSAQGQPQHF.

This clone was counted a single time. The chain joins TRBV5-1 to TRBJ2-5; TRBD2 matches at 12 bases. The CDR3 extends over 15 amino acids. V was pared by 2 bases and J by 7 bases, with 6 bases of the junction left unmatched. CDR1 and CDR2 from the germline V gene are SGHRS and YFSETQ. The CDR3 nucleotides are TGCGCCAGCAGCTTAGGACTAGCGGGGTCAGGGACCCAGTACTTC. It codes for CASSLGLAGSGTQYF.

This chain joins TRBV5-5 and TRBJ2-1, with D maybe TRBD2 (6 bases). CDR3 length equals 15 residues. Per germline, CDR1 SGHKS and CDR2 YYEKEE (reference sequence). Trimming removed 5 bases at V and 1 base at J, with 13 bases between. For the CDR3, the DNA is TGTGCCAGCAGTTTCCTCGGGGGTTCCTACAATGAGCAGTTCTTC. This translates into CASSFLGGSYNEQFF.

This clone appeared once. This chain connects TRBV5-8 to TRBJ2-3; 9 bases are shared with TRBD1. V gave up 4 bases and J gave up 0 bases; unmatched junction bases: 3. From germline, CDR1 is SGHTS and CDR2 YDEGEE. This CDR3 has 15 residues. The CDR3 region has the DNA TGTGCCAGCAGCGGGACAGGGTTTAGCACAGATACGCAGTATTTT. This codes for CASSGTGFSTDTQYF. Full variable domain (missing parts from reference TRBV5-8 and TRBJ2-3): EAGVTQSPTHLIKTRGQQATLRCSPISGHTSVYWYQQALGLGLQFLLWYDEGEERNRGNFPPRFSGRQFPNYSSELNVNALELEDSALYLCASSGTGFSTDTQYFGPGTRLTVL.

The chain joins TRBV7-8 to TRBJ1-3, with D perhaps matching TRBD1 (5 bases). CDR1 is SGHVS, CDR2 FQNEAQ, per germline. This CDR3 region has 17 residues. Between the trimmed V and J ends, which lost 5 bases and 0 bases, there was a span of 17 bases. CDR3 bases: TGTGCCAGCAGCCCCCGATCGGCCAGGGCCTCTGGAAACACCATATATTTT. This encodes CASSPRSARASGNTIYF.

The V gene is TRBV9, the J gene TRBJ2-1; 10 bases line up with TRBD2. V was clipped by 0 bases and J by 4 bases; unmatched bases: 1. In germline, CDR1 is SGDLS, CDR2 YYNGEE. This CDR3 spans 15 amino acids. The CDR3 coding sequence is TGTGCCAGCAGCGTAGGGACTAGCGGATACAATGAGCAGTTCTTC. This gives the protein CASSVGTSGYNEQFF.

The chain uses TRBV25-1 and TRBJ1-2; 9 nucleotides align to TRBD1. Losses at the gene ends were 6 bases for V and 8 bases for J; bases not matched to a gene: 13. This CDR3 region has 15 residues. Germline V gives CDR1 MGHDK, CDR2 SYGVNS. Written as DNA, the CDR3 is TGTGCCAGCAGCGAGGCCGGGACAGGGTCGGTAGGCTACACCTTC. Translating it yields CASSEAGTGSVGYTF.

The chain combines TRBV7-9 with TRBJ2-5, with 8 nucleotides matching TRBD2. The germline V gene encodes CDR1 SEHNR and CDR2 FQNEAQ (reference sequence). With 2 bases clipped from V and 7 bases from J, the junction kept 12 bases outside the gene matches. The CDR3 is made up of 16 amino acids. DNA for the CDR3: TGTGCCAGCAGCTTATTTGACCTAGCGGGTGGCGGGACCCAGTACTTC. It encodes CASSLFDLAGGGTQYF.

The V call is TRBV5-1, the J call TRBJ1-1; 9 positions agree with TRBD1. Unmatched junction bases numbered 5, after V lost 0 bases and J lost 5 bases. The germline gives CDR1 SGHRS, CDR2 YFSETQ. CDR3 length: 15 residues. The CDR3: CASSLDGTGMTEAFF. The CDR3 bases are TGCGCCAGCAGCTTGGATGGGACAGGGATGACTGAAGCTTTCTTT.

This clone was counted a single time. V usage is TRBV9 and J usage is TRBJ2-1; D might be TRBD2 (6 bases). This CDR3 is 16 amino acids long. Trimming removed 4 bases from V and 5 bases from J, with 19 bases in between. From germline, CDR1 is SGDLS and CDR2 YYNGEE. DNA of the CDR3: TGTGCCAGCAGCTTTTATCACAGCGGGCCTAACAATGAGCAGTTCTTC. Its translation is CASSFYHSGPNNEQFF.

Concerning this clone itself: Its ends do not fully match the called genes, so a read error is possible. V is TRBV19 and J is TRBJ2-7; 7 bases map to TRBD2. The CDR3 has 12 amino acids. Germline assignment: CDR1 LNHDA and CDR2 SQIVND (reference sequence). CDR3 in DNA: TGCTACCTGACGGGAGGTCCCTACGAGCAGTACTTC. This codes for CYLTGGPYEQYF.

As for this clone: At the DNA level, this CDR3 is encoded by other sequences in the same sample as well. V and J are TRBV2 and TRBJ1-2, with D possibly TRBD1 on 6 matching bases. CDR3 size: 14 residues. V lost 3 bases, J lost 5 bases, and 13 bases lay in between. In germline, CDR1 is SNHLY, CDR2 FYNNEI. In nucleotides, the CDR3 is TGTGCCAGCAGTGAGGGGGCAGGGGTTTATGGCTACACCTTC. This codes for CASSEGAGVYGYTF.

CDR3 sequence: CASSPQEVAGSLGNEQFF. In nucleotides, the CDR3 is TGTGCCAGCTCACCACAGGAGGTAGCCGGGAGTCTTGGTAATGAGCAGTTCTTC. This rearrangement joins TRBV18 to TRBJ2-1; D is perhaps TRBD2 (6 bases). Germline CDR1 reads KGHSH; CDR2 reads LQKENI. The CDR3 is 18 residues long. V was clipped by 1 base and J by 7 bases, with 23 bases between them.

The chain combines TRBV19 with TRBJ1-2; D call uncertain. The CDR3 is 12 amino acids. V was trimmed by 3 bases and J by 5 bases, leaving 7 bases between them. Germline loops: CDR1 LNHDA, CDR2 SQIVND (reference sequence). Here the CDR3 DNA reads TGTGCCAGTAGTATTGAGAGTTATGGCTACACCTTC. Protein sequence: CASSIESYGYTF.

V gene TRBV5-1 combines with J gene TRBJ2-3; 11 bases are shared with TRBD2. The V gene's germline CDR1 is SGHRS and CDR2 YFSETQ. V lost 4 bases and J lost 1; bases outside the gene matches: 5. The CDR3 extends over 16 amino acids. The CDR3 coding sequence is TGCGCCAGCAGCCCACTAGCGGGAGTCGGCACAGATACGCAGTATTTT. Its translation is CASSPLAGVGTDTQYF.

This sequence joins TRBV14 and TRBJ2-2; D is undetermined. The V gene's germline CDR1 is SGHDN and CDR2 FVKESK. V gave up 3 bases and J gave up 5 bases, with 13 bases separating them. The CDR3 contains 15 residues. This chain's CDR3 is CASSQAGVSTGELFF. CDR3 in DNA: TGTGCCAGCAGCCAGGCAGGTGTTAGTACCGGGGAGCTGTTTTTT.

The rearrangement joins TRBV7-2 to TRBJ2-5; tentative D call: TRBD1 (6 bases). Germline V gene lookup returns CDR1 SGHTA and CDR2 FQGNSA. This CDR3 comprises 13 residues. Trimming removed 2 bases from V and 12 bases from J, with 16 bases in between. The CDR3 DNA is TGTGCCAGCAGCTTATACACAGGGCCACCCGAGTACTTC. Translation: CASSLYTGPPEYF.

This clone was found once. The genes are TRBV27 and TRBJ1-2; TRBD1 matches at 9 bases. The germline gives CDR1 MNHEY, CDR2 SMNVEV (reference sequence). This CDR3 contains 15 residues. V lost 6 bases and J lost 4; bases outside the gene matches: 9. The CDR3 reads CASRAPGQGGYGYTF. The CDR3 bases are TGTGCCAGCAGAGCTCCGGGACAGGGAGGCTATGGCTACACCTTC.

This sequence joins TRBV13 and TRBJ2-7, with 8 bases fitting TRBD1. This CDR3 region has 16 residues. Losses at the gene ends were 5 bases for V and 9 bases for J; bases not matched to a gene: 18. Germline V gene lookup returns CDR1 PRHDT and CDR2 FYEKMQ (reference sequence). DNA for the CDR3: TGTGCCAGCAGCCCGAGGGGGGCTGGGACAGGAGTAGGGCAGTACTTC. Its translation is CASSPRGAGTGVGQYF.

V and J are TRBV6-5 and TRBJ2-7, with a possible D match to TRBD1 (6 bases). V was pared by 2 bases and J by 3 bases, with 11 bases between. The germline gives CDR1 MNHEY, CDR2 SVGAGI. CDR3 length: 14 residues. DNA of the CDR3: TGTGCCAGCAGTTACGAGGCAGGGGTCTACGAGCAGTACTTC. Amino acid sequence: CASSYEAGVYEQYF.